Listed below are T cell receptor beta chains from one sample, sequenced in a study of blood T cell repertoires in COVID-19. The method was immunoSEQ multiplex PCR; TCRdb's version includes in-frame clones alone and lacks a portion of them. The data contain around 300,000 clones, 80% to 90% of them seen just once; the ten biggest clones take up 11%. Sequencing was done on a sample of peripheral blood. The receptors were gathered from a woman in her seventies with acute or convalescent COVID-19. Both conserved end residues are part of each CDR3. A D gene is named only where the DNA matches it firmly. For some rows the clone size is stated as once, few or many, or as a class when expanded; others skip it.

CASSKGTHPQETQYF | TGTGCCAGCAGCAAAGGAACACATCCACAAGAGACCCAGTACTTC | TRBJ2-5 | NA | NA | TRBV21-1
CASSPGLRGTGELFF | TGTGCCAGCAGCCCCGGGCTCAGGGGGACCGGGGAGCTGTTTTTT | TRBJ2-2 | once | TRBD1 | TRBV7-6
CASSLGGTGVNYGYTF | TGCGCCAGCAGCTTGGGAGGGACAGGAGTTAACTATGGCTACACCTTC | TRBJ1-2 | NA | TRBD1 | TRBV5-1
CATSRDWAMTGHNSLLHF | TGTGCCACCAGCAGAGATTGGGCTATGACAGGCCATAATTCACTCCTCCACTTT | TRBJ1-6 | NA | NA | TRBV15
CASSPEGAYGYTF | TGTGCCAGCAGCCCAGAGGGGGCCTATGGCTACACCTTC | TRBJ1-2 | few | TRBD1 | TRBV3-1/TRBV3-2
CAISETTGPEKLFF | TGTGCCATCAGTGAAACGACAGGGCCTGAAAAACTGTTTTTT | TRBJ1-4 | NA | TRBD1 | TRBV10-3
CASSGRTSGEYNEQFF | TGTGCCAGCAGCGGACGAACTAGCGGGGAGTACAATGAGCAGTTCTTC | TRBJ2-1 | NA | TRBD2 | TRBV5-4
CASRTDRVEQPQHF | TGTGCCAGCAGGACGGACAGGGTGGAGCAGCCCCAGCATTTT | TRBJ1-5 | once | TRBD1 | TRBV6-5
CASSLEGGRNQPQHF | TGCGCCAGCAGCTTGGAAGGCGGGAGAAATCAGCCCCAGCATTTT | TRBJ1-5 | NA | NA | TRBV5-1
CASSPRWGVNGELFF | TGTGCCAGCAGTCCCCGGTGGGGGGTGAACGGGGAGCTGTTTTTT | TRBJ2-2 | once | NA | TRBV6-5
CASSITYDREQFF | TGTGCCAGCAGCATCACCTACGACAGGGAGCAGTTCTTC | TRBJ2-1 | NA | NA | TRBV5-4
CANRGSTGRNTIYF | TGTGCCAACAGGGGTTCGACAGGGAGAAACACCATATATTTT | TRBJ1-3 | NA | TRBD1 | TRBV2
CAWSAQGGTTDTQYF | TGTGCCTGGAGCGCTCAAGGGGGAACTACAGATACGCAGTATTTT | TRBJ2-3 | NA | NA | TRBV30
CASSRGQQNEKLFF | TGCGCCAGCAGCCGTGGACAGCAAAATGAAAAACTGTTTTTT | TRBJ1-4 | once | NA | TRBV5-1
CASSFSHGNSGNTIYF | TGTGCCAGCAGCTTTAGTCACGGGAACTCTGGAAACACCATATATTTT | TRBJ1-3 | NA | NA | TRBV7-9
CATRVGALGAGYTF | TGTGCCACACGGGTGGGGGCGCTGGGGGCTGGCTACACCTTC | TRBJ1-2 | once | NA | TRBV7-2
CASTPTATGWNEQYF | TGTGCCAGCACACCCACCGCGACAGGGTGGAACGAGCAGTACTTC | TRBJ2-7 | NA | TRBD1 | TRBV19
CASRVVGGNTEAFF | TGCGCCAGCAGGGTAGTAGGGGGGAACACTGAAGCTTTCTTT | TRBJ1-1 | NA | NA | TRBV5-1
CASSLQGNQPQHF | TGCGCCAGCAGCTTACAGGGGAATCAGCCCCAGCATTTT | TRBJ1-5 | NA | TRBD1 | TRBV5-1
CASKLGQGEKLFF | TGTGCCAGCAAGCTAGGACAGGGCGAAAAACTGTTTTTT | TRBJ1-4 | NA | TRBD1 | TRBV6-5
CASSHRSGANQPQHF | TGTGCCAGCAGCCACCGATCAGGGGCGAATCAGCCCCAGCATTTT | TRBJ1-5 | NA | NA | TRBV3-1/TRBV3-2
CASSQEGVAYNEQFF | TGTGCCAGCAGCCAAGAAGGGGTAGCTTACAATGAGCAGTTCTTC | TRBJ2-1 | NA | NA | TRBV3-1/TRBV3-2
CASSFGVITDTQYF | TGTGCCAGCTCCTTCGGGGTTATCACAGATACGCAGTATTTT | TRBJ2-3 | once | NA | TRBV6-5
CARSFGGPERGNEKLFF | TGTGCCAGAAGCTTCGGGGGTCCGGAACGGGGTAATGAAAAACTGTTTTTT | TRBJ1-4 | NA | NA | TRBV5-3
CASSAPTGGSADTQYF | TGTGCCAGCAGCGCACCGACAGGGGGGAGTGCAGATACGCAGTATTTT | TRBJ2-3 | NA | TRBD1 | TRBV5-6
CASSRGGAYNEQFF | TGTGCCAGCAGCAGGGGGGGGGCCTACAATGAGCAGTTCTTC | TRBJ2-1 | NA | NA | TRBV11-2
CASSYSSGMGGYTF | TGTGCCAGTAGCTACTCATCGGGAATGGGAGGCTACACCTTC | TRBJ1-2 | NA | NA | TRBV19
CASSVGGAGSSYNEQFF | TGTGCCAGCAGCGTAGGAGGAGCGGGGAGCTCCTACAATGAGCAGTTCTTC | TRBJ2-1 | NA | TRBD2 | TRBV9